The rows below give T cell receptor beta chains drawn from one sample of a study of blood T cell repertoires in COVID-19. Profiling relied on immunoSEQ multiplex PCR, and the TCRdb table lists in-frame clones only, not all of them. The repertoire includes fewer than 250,000 clones, roughly nine tenths of them detected once, and about a tenth sits in the top ten. The sample was PBMCs or T cells enriched from blood (not recorded which). These receptors were taken from a man aged 25 to 40 who had recovered from COVID-19. CDR3s include the opening cysteine and the closing phenylalanine or tryptophan. A D gene is named only where the DNA matches it firmly. Some rows mark clone size as missing; the rest say once, few, many or name a class of expanded clone.

v_gene	j_gene	abundance	d_gene	CDR3aa	CDR3nt
TRBV19	TRBJ2-7	NA	NA	CASSMDYTLSYEQYF	TGTGCCAGTAGTATGGACTACACCTTATCCTACGAGCAGTACTTC
TRBV11-3	TRBJ2-3	NA	TRBD1	CASSFGTGTTDTQYF	TGTGCCAGCAGCTTTGGGACAGGGACCACAGATACGCAGTATTTT
TRBV5-1	TRBJ1-4	NA	NA	CASSFSYATNEKLFF	TGCGCCAGCAGCTTTAGTTATGCAACTAATGAAAAACTGTTTTTT
TRBV7-7	TRBJ2-1	NA	NA	CASSLDRQTYNEQFF	TGTGCTAGCAGCTTAGACCGACAGACCTACAATGAGCAGTTCTTC
TRBV5-8	TRBJ1-4	NA	NA	CASSLNEMKLFF	TGTGCCAGCAGCTTGAACGAGATGAAACTGTTTTTT
TRBV11-3	TRBJ2-7	NA	TRBD2	CASSLGLAGGLNEQYF	TGTGCCAGCAGCTTAGGCCTAGCGGGGGGCCTTAACGAGCAGTACTTC
TRBV11-2	TRBJ1-1	NA	NA	CASSLDDQRLTEAFF	TGTGCCAGCAGCTTAGATGATCAGAGACTCACTGAAGCTTTCTTT
TRBV7-2	TRBJ1-2	NA	NA	CASSRGDLGVDGYTF	TGTGCCAGCAGCCGGGGGGATCTCGGGGTGGATGGCTACACCTTC
TRBV11-2	TRBJ2-1	NA	TRBD2	CASSLDGQAGGVNEQFF	TGTGCCAGCAGCTTAGATGGGCAGGCGGGAGGGGTCAATGAGCAGTTCTTC
TRBV5-1	TRBJ2-3	NA	TRBD1	CASSLGQGQDTQYF	TGCGCCAGCAGCCTGGGACAGGGACAAGATACGCAGTATTTT
TRBV24-1	TRBJ2-7	NA	TRBD2	CATPGLAVSYEQYF	TGTGCCACCCCGGGACTAGCGGTGTCCTACGAGCAGTACTTC
TRBV10-3	TRBJ2-2	NA	TRBD2	CAIPLAGGMDTGELFF	TGTGCCATACCGCTAGCGGGGGGGATGGACACCGGGGAGCTGTTTTTT
TRBV19	TRBJ1-5	NA	NA	CASSIGGQPQHF	TGTGCCAGTAGTATAGGAGGTCAGCCCCAGCATTTT
TRBV3-1/TRBV3-2	TRBJ1-1	NA	NA	CASRRGGTAEAFF	TGTGCCAGCAGAAGGGGCGGTACGGCTGAAGCTTTCTTT
TRBV27	TRBJ1-6	NA	NA	CASSLSVQYNSPLHF	TGTGCCAGCAGTTTGTCAGTCCAGTATAATTCACCCCTCCACTTT
TRBV18	TRBJ2-3	NA	TRBD2	CASSPPFAGGSNAQYF	TGTGCCAGCTCACCACCGTTCGCGGGGGGCTCCAATGCGCAGTATTTT
TRBV7-9	TRBJ1-1	few	NA	CASSLEYSNTEAFF	TGTGCCAGCAGCTTGGAGTATTCTAACACTGAAGCTTTCTTT
TRBV10-1	TRBJ2-7	NA	TRBD1	CASSRDRDLEQYF	TGCGCCAGCAGCCGGGACAGGGATTTGGAGCAGTACTTC
TRBV13	TRBJ2-3	NA	NA	CASRTREYTDTQYF	TGTGCCAGCAGGACTCGAGAGTACACAGATACGCAGTATTTT
TRBV10-3	TRBJ2-5	NA	TRBD2	CAIRGLAGETQYF	TGTGCCATCAGGGGACTAGCGGGGGAGACCCAGTACTTC
TRBV6-6	TRBJ1-4	NA	NA	CASRDSAGDEKLFF	TGTGCCAGCCGAGACAGCGCGGGGGATGAAAAACTGTTTTTT
TRBV7-8	TRBJ2-7	NA	NA	CASSPPSHEQYF	TGTGCCAGCAGCCCCCCTTCCCACGAGCAGTACTTC
TRBV30	TRBJ2-5	NA	NA	CAWSVQGTETQYF	TGTGCCTGGAGTGTACAGGGTACGGAGACCCAGTACTTC
TRBV5-1	TRBJ2-7	NA	TRBD2	CASSRTSSYEQYF	TGCGCCAGCAGCAGGACTAGCTCCTACGAGCAGTACTTC
TRBV7-6	TRBJ1-2	NA	NA	CASSLAGGGAANYGYTF	TGTGCCAGCAGCTTAGCTGGAGGGGGGGCAGCTAACTATGGCTACACCTTC
TRBV19	TRBJ2-7	NA	NA	CASSGSAYEQYF	TGTGCCAGTAGCGGGAGCGCCTACGAGCAGTACTTC
TRBV4-1	TRBJ1-5	once	TRBD1	CASSRSQGSNQPQHF	TGCGCCAGCAGCCGTTCACAGGGGAGCAATCAGCCCCAGCATTTT
TRBV6-1	TRBJ1-2	NA	NA	CASSVAGREEGYTF	TGTGCCAGCAGTGTAGCCGGGAGAGAGGAAGGCTACACCTTC
TRBV5-5	TRBJ2-1	NA	TRBD2	CASSLAGTGGPGFYNEQFF	TGTGCCAGCAGCTTGGCCGGGACGGGGGGGCCGGGTTTCTACAATGAGCAGTTCTTC
TRBV29-1	TRBJ2-7	NA	TRBD1	CSVKRGLRDYEQYF	TGCAGCGTTAAAAGGGGGCTAAGGGATTACGAGCAGTACTTC
TRBV4-1	TRBJ2-5	NA	NA	CASSQAGSPSQTQYF	TGCGCCAGCAGCCAAGCCGGGAGTCCCTCGCAGACCCAGTACTTC
TRBV6-5	TRBJ1-1	many	NA	CASSIKGGVTEAFF	TGTGCCAGCAGCATTAAAGGAGGGGTGACTGAAGCTTTCTTT
TRBV28	TRBJ1-2	NA	TRBD1	CASTPPLFPRTGRNGYTF	TGTGCCAGCACCCCCCCCCTTTTCCCCCGGACAGGGCGAAATGGCTACACCTTC
TRBV27	TRBJ2-7	NA	TRBD1	CASSPGQGSLSYEQYF	TGTGCCAGCAGTCCGGGACAGGGTTCCCTTTCCTACGAGCAGTACTTC
TRBV10-3	TRBJ2-5	NA	TRBD2	CAISESLGRSGTQETQYF	TGTGCCATCAGTGAGTCGCTGGGACGGAGCGGGACTCAAGAGACCCAGTACTTC
TRBV6-5	TRBJ1-6	NA	NA	CASSFGGAMGNSPLHF	TGTGCCAGCAGTTTCGGGGGAGCTATGGGGAATTCACCCCTCCACTTT
TRBV10-3	TRBJ2-2	NA	NA	CAISEFGGKGLDTGELFF	TGTGCCATCAGTGAGTTCGGGGGAAAGGGGCTCGACACCGGGGAGCTGTTTTTT
TRBV30	TRBJ2-5	NA	TRBD1	CAWGTGGRETQYF	TGTGCCTGGGGGACAGGGGGCCGAGAGACCCAGTACTTC
TRBV6-1	TRBJ1-6	few	TRBD1	CASSERDRRGSPLHF	TGTGCCAGCAGTGAAAGGGACAGGCGTGGGTCACCCCTCCACTTT
TRBV19	TRBJ1-1	few	TRBD1	CASSIGPHRDRGHKNTEAFF	TGTGCCAGTAGTATAGGACCTCACCGGGACAGGGGGCACAAAAACACTGAAGCTTTCTTT
TRBV28	TRBJ2-7	NA	NA	CASRKGGTLSYEQYF	TGTGCCAGCAGGAAAGGCGGTACCCTCTCCTACGAGCAGTACTTC
TRBV24-1	TRBJ1-1	NA	NA	CATSDSQGEAFF	TGTGCCACCAGTGATTCACAGGGAGAAGCTTTCTTT
TRBV5-1	TRBJ2-1	NA	TRBD2	CASSFFGPGLAGGEQFF	TGCGCCAGCAGCTTTTTTGGTCCGGGACTAGCGGGGGGTGAGCAGTTCTTC
TRBV5-1	TRBJ2-7	once	NA	CASSLETGPTYEQYF	TGCGCCAGCAGCTTGGAAACAGGGCCCACCTACGAGCAGTACTTC
TRBV5-6	TRBJ2-1	NA	TRBD2	CASSPKVDSGRAGEQFF	TGTGCCAGCAGCCCCAAAGTCGATAGCGGGAGGGCCGGGGAGCAGTTCTTC
TRBV5-1	TRBJ1-1	NA	TRBD1	CASSRGGTGSEAFF	TGCGCCAGCAGCCGTGGGGGGACAGGGTCTGAAGCTTTCTTT
TRBV28	TRBJ1-4	NA	NA	CASSSLSRLFF	TGTGCCAGCAGTTCTTTATCTAGGCTGTTTTTT
TRBV11-2	TRBJ1-2	NA	TRBD1	CASSLLGQGAGYTF	TGTGCCAGCAGCTTATTGGGACAGGGGGCTGGCTACACCTTC
TRBV4-1	TRBJ1-4	NA	TRBD1	CASRDMGQTNEKLFF	TGCGCCAGCAGGGACATGGGACAGACAAATGAAAAACTGTTTTTT
TRBV29-1	TRBJ2-1	NA	TRBD2	CSAGREVYNEQFF	TGCAGCGCCGGGAGGGAAGTCTACAATGAGCAGTTCTTC